Sequencing of this T cell receptor beta chain was carried out in a study of monozygotic twins with inflammatory bowel disease. Study-wide results and limits: Using the inverse Simpson index, IBD patients had lower TCRbeta diversity than healthy co-twins.

TCRdb re-called the 5' RACE reads; one entry per CDR3 protein, DNA not given. The sample table includes over 150,000 distinct CDR3 sequences. The CDR3 consists of 15 residues. From germline, CDR1 is SGHRS and CDR2 YFSETQ. On this clonotype: Its antigen is still unknown.

The clonotype comes from a human donor with ulcerative colitis or Crohn's disease, or a healthy co-twin of an affected twin (not recorded which). The sample comprised blood. The chain combines TRBV5-1 with TRBJ2-3; the TRBD1 assignment by TCRdb is unverifiable without DNA. Here the CDR3 reads CASSLGDRVPDTQYF.